These 27 T cell receptor beta chains share one sample of origin, sequenced in a study of CD8 T cells in ankylosing spondylitis. One entry per CDR3 protein, called by TCRdb with MiXCR from the 5' RACE reads. The sample carries some 250,000 distinct CDR3 sequences, around 7.8% recorded once. Sequenced input: blood, either unsorted or a sorted T cell fraction (not recorded which). These receptors were taken from a male donor with ankylosing spondylitis or in good health (not recorded which).

V gene TRBV5-6 combines with J gene TRBJ2-1, with D perhaps matching TRBD1 (5 bases). The V end lost 6 bases, the J end lost 3 bases, and 16 bases lay between the germline ends. CDR3 size: 15 residues. Germline V lookup: CDR1 SGHDT, CDR2 YYEEEE. The CDR3 sequence is CASIPTGTGYNEQFF. CDR3 nucleotides: TGTGCCAGCATCCCAACCGGAACAGGCTACAATGAGCAGTTCTTC. The full variable domain, its missing parts supplied by reference TRBV5-6 and TRBJ2-1, is DAGVTQSPTHLIKTRGQQVTLRCSPKSGHDTVSWYQQALGQGPQFIFQYYEEEERQRGNFPDRFSGHQFPNYSSELNVNALLLGDSALYLCASIPTGTGYNEQFFGPGTRLTVL.

This clonotype was found once. The V call is TRBV30, the J call TRBJ1-4; D unresolved. With 5 bases removed from V and 10 bases from J, the gap between germline ends came to 14 bases. The CDR3 contains 12 residues. Germline values: CDR1 GTSNPN, CDR2 SVGIG (reference sequence). The CDR3 loop is CAWDRTTGKLFF. DNA for the CDR3: TGTGCCTGGGACCGGACGACGGGAAAACTGTTTTTT.

This clonotype was counted between two and nine times. The V gene is TRBV7-6, the J gene TRBJ2-3; possible D gene TRBD2, 6 bases. Trimming stripped 1 base from V and 5 bases from J, with 10 bases between. This CDR3 has 14 residues. CDR1 and CDR2 (germline): SGHVS, FNYEAQ. CDR3 bases: TGTGCCAGCAGCTTAGGAGTGGGGGGAGATACGCAGTATTTT. Amino acids: CASSLGVGGDTQYF.

This clonotype came up many times. This chain uses TRBV4-3 with TRBJ2-1; 8 nucleotides match TRBD2. The V and J ends lost 1 base and 4 bases, in that order; junction bases with no gene match: 9. The CDR3 sequence is 17 residues long. Germline assignment: CDR1 LGHNA and CDR2 YSLEER. This CDR3 is CASSQVSPTSAYNEQFF. CDR3 sequence (DNA): TGCGCCAGCAGCCAAGTATCGCCGACTAGCGCTTACAATGAGCAGTTCTTC.

About this clonotype itself: This may be a read error, as it is one base from a much larger clone. As the CDR3 is not closed by the conserved phenylalanine or tryptophan, this likely results from a read error. The CDR3 DNA sequence: TGCGCCAGCAGCGGGGGATTTTCAGTAGCCAAAAACATTCAGTACATC. The encoded protein is CASSGGFSVAKNIQYI. V and J are TRBV5-1 and TRBJ2-4; D is perhaps TRBD1 or TRBD2 (5 bases each). Trimming took off 4 bases at V and 0 bases at J, with 14 bases between the two ends. The CDR3 is 16 residues long. Germline V gene sequence: CDR1 SGHRS, CDR2 YFSETQ.

The sample holds a few counts of this clonotype. The genes are TRBV5-1 and TRBJ2-2, with D perhaps TRBD1 (6 bases). CDR1 is SGHRS and CDR2 is YFSETQ in the germline V gene. The germline V and J ends were trimmed by 4 bases and 4 bases, with 11 bases remaining between them. This CDR3 has 14 residues. CDR3 sequence reads: CASSPGQTTGELFF. In DNA form, the CDR3 reads TGCGCCAGCAGCCCTGGACAGACCACCGGGGAGCTGTTTTTT. The whole variable domain, remainder taken from reference TRBV5-1 and TRBJ2-2, is KAGVTQTPRYLIKTRGQQVTLSCSPISGHRSVSWYQQTPGQGLQFLFEYFSETQRNKGNFPGRFSGRQFSNSRSEMNVSTLELGDSALYLCASSPGQTTGELFFGEGSRLTVL.

The rearrangement uses TRBV7-9 and TRBJ2-1; unclear D gene. V lost 4 bases and J 0 bases, leaving 16 bases between the germline ends. CDR3 length: 17 amino acids. Germline-derived CDR1 and CDR2 are SEHNR and FQNEAQ (reference sequence). The CDR3 DNA reads TGTGCCAGCAGCTCGGGTGGGCCCTGGAGCTCCTACAATGAGCAGTTCTTC. Residues: CASSSGGPWSSYNEQFF.

This clonotype occurred many times. The chain links TRBV21-1 to TRBJ1-1; TRBD1 was called by the table and not checked on the DNA. TRBV21-1 is designated a pseudogene. The CDR3 runs 14 residues. The CDR3 here is CASSRGESNTEAFF. CDR3 sequence (DNA): TGTGCCAGCAGCAGGGGGGAGTCGAACACTGAAGCTTTCTTT.

In this sample, this clonotype turned up a few times. The rearrangement links TRBV3-1 to TRBJ1-3; TRBD1 matches at 7 bases. CDR1 LGHDT and CDR2 YNNKEL come from the germline V gene (reference sequence). The CDR3 spans 17 residues. Germline trimming cut 0 bases from V and 4 bases from J; bases unmatched to any gene: 9. The CDR3 DNA reads TGTGCCAGCAGCCAAGATTCAGGGGGAGGGTACGGAAACACCATATATTTT. It yields the protein CASSQDSGGGYGNTIYF.

This clonotype has a count of ten or more. This sequence joins TRBV4-3 and TRBJ2-2, with no clear D. The CDR3 consists of 16 residues. Germline V gene sequence: CDR1 LGHNA, CDR2 YSLEER. The V gene lost 3 bases and the J gene lost 4 bases, with 15 bases spanning the gap. The CDR3 DNA reads TGCGCCAGCAGCCAGGATGTGCTGGGGTCCACCGGGGAGCTGTTTTTT. This gives the protein CASSQDVLGSTGELFF.

This clonotype was seen at least ten times. The chain links TRBV29-1 to TRBJ2-3; 10 bases map to TRBD1. The germline V gene has CDR1 SQVTM and CDR2 ANQGSEA. The V segment lost 3 bases and the J segment 2 bases; nucleotides outside the gene matches: 5. This CDR3 is built from 15 residues. The CDR3 sequence: CSVDGDRGNTDTQYF. The DNA of the CDR3 is TGCAGCGTTGACGGGGACAGGGGAAACACAGATACGCAGTATTTT.

This clonotype was seen repeatedly, ten times or more. The chain joins TRBV5-6 to TRBJ1-5; no definite D call. Germline assignment: CDR1 SGHDT and CDR2 YYEEEE. V was cut by 4 bases and J by 6 bases, with 11 bases left in between. The CDR3 loop spans 13 amino acids. The CDR3 DNA sequence: TGTGCCAGCAGCGAAGACATGGCTCAGCCCCAGCATTTT. Translation gives CASSEDMAQPQHF.

This clonotype has ten or more counts. The rearrangement links TRBV5-4 to TRBJ2-7, with 7 nucleotides matching TRBD2. Germline loops: CDR1 SGHNT, CDR2 YYREEE (reference sequence). The J segment lost 2 bases and the V segment lost 4 bases, leaving 12 bases of the junction unmatched. This CDR3 contains 16 residues. The CDR3 loop reads CASSRLAGATPYEQYF. The CDR3 DNA follows: TGTGCCAGCAGCCGTTTGGCGGGAGCAACACCCTACGAGCAGTACTTC.

This clonotype was counted at least ten times. The chain employs TRBV12-3 or TRBV12-4 and TRBJ2-2; D may be TRBD1 (5 bases). CDR3 length: 16 amino acids. V was shortened by 5 bases and J by 3 bases, with 16 bases between the two germline ends. The CDR3 reads CASSLRQYSHTGELFF. The CDR3 nucleotides are TGTGCCAGCAGTCTTAGACAGTATTCCCACACCGGGGAGCTGTTTTTT.

This clonotype was counted ten times or more. Here the CDR3 DNA reads TGCAGTGCTAGAGCTGGAAGGGGAGAGACCCAGTACTTC. It translates to CSARAGRGETQYF. The V gene is TRBV20-1, the J gene TRBJ2-5, with TRBD1 as a possible D gene (5 bases). This CDR3 is built from 13 residues. Germline V gives CDR1 DFQATT, CDR2 SNEGSKA (reference sequence). V shed 1 base and J shed 4 bases, with 10 bases lying between them.

This clonotype was counted at least ten times. The chain is built from TRBV30 and TRBJ2-5; no definite D call. This CDR3 comprises 11 residues. Germline V gene sequence: CDR1 GTSNPN, CDR2 SVGIG (reference sequence). V lost 2 bases, J lost 6 bases, and 7 bases lay in between. CDR3 nucleotides: TGTGCCTGGAGTACAAGCCAGACCCAGTACTTC. This sequence encodes CAWSTSQTQYF.

This clonotype occurred many times. The chain joins TRBV5-1 to TRBJ2-7; D unresolved. Between the trimmed V and J ends, which lost 3 bases and 2 bases, there was a span of 12 bases. Per germline, CDR1 SGHRS and CDR2 YFSETQ. This CDR3 contains 14 residues. The CDR3 DNA reads as TGCGCCAGCAGCTCCCCGACTGAACCCTACGAGCAGTACTTC. Translating it yields CASSSPTEPYEQYF.

There are many counts of this clonotype. The chain carries TRBV4-1 and TRBJ2-5, with D perhaps TRBD2 (5 bases). CDR1 is MGHRA and CDR2 is YSYEKL in the germline V gene. The CDR3 sequence is 14 residues long. V shed 3 bases and J shed 2 bases, with 10 bases lying between them. The chain's CDR3 is CASSQLPGQETQYF. The CDR3 bases are TGCGCCAGCAGCCAGCTTCCGGGGCAAGAGACCCAGTACTTC.

This clonotype came up many times. V and J are TRBV29-1 and TRBJ2-3; the D gene is possibly TRBD1 (5 bases). The ends were cut back, 4 bases at V and 0 bases at J, with 8 bases in the middle. The CDR3 is made up of 13 amino acids. Per germline, CDR1 SQVTM and CDR2 ANQGSEA. The CDR3 protein is CSVVGQSTDTQYF. CDR3 DNA sequence: TGCAGCGTTGTGGGGCAGAGCACAGATACGCAGTATTTT.

In this sample, this clonotype turned up many times. The gene calls are TRBV10-3 and TRBJ2-4; no clear D. This CDR3 region has 13 residues. Germline CDR1 ENHRY, CDR2 SYGVKD. Deletions cut 3 bases from V and 0 bases from J, with 3 bases between. CDR3 sequence (DNA): TGTGCCATCAGTGATTTAGCCAAAAACATTCAGTACTTC. Residues: CAISDLAKNIQYF.

This clonotype was counted ten times or more. The chain recombines TRBV5-5 with TRBJ2-2; D unclear. Trimming pared 2 bases from V and 1 base from J, leaving 12 bases between. The germline V gene has CDR1 SGHKS and CDR2 YYEKEE (reference sequence). The CDR3 totals 16 residues. The CDR3 reads CASSFLGNLNTGELFF. DNA of the CDR3: TGTGCCAGCAGCTTCTTGGGGAATTTGAACACCGGGGAGCTGTTTTTT.

This clonotype was found many times. The chain recombines TRBV4-2 with TRBJ2-5, with D perhaps given as TRBD1 or TRBD2 (5 bases each). From germline, CDR1 is LGHNA and CDR2 YNFKEQ. The CDR3 totals 14 residues. Between the trimmed V and J ends, which lost 3 bases and 3 bases, there was a span of 11 bases. The CDR3 here is CASSQRGEEETQYF. The CDR3 DNA reads as TGTGCCAGCAGCCAGAGGGGAGAAGAAGAGACCCAGTACTTC.

This clonotype was seen many times. This chain joins TRBV15 and TRBJ1-5; a weak D match, TRBD1 (5 bases). The germline V and J ends were trimmed by 0 bases and 12 bases, with 12 bases remaining between them. The length of the CDR3 is 13 residues. Germline V gene lookup returns CDR1 LNHNV and CDR2 YYDKDF (reference sequence). The CDR3 DNA reads as TGTGCCACCAGCAGAGATCTCGGGGACGGCCAGCATTTT. Protein product: CATSRDLGDGQHF.

The sample holds a few counts of this clonotype. V is TRBV7-9 and J is TRBJ2-1; 8 nucleotides agree with TRBD2. This CDR3 is 15 amino acids long. CDR1 and CDR2 (germline): SEHNR, FQNEAQ (reference sequence). The V segment lost 2 bases and the J segment 7 bases; nucleotides outside the gene matches: 7. This CDR3 reads CASSLTSGSMNEQFF. As DNA, the CDR3 is TGTGCCAGCAGCTTAACCAGCGGGAGTATGAATGAGCAGTTCTTC.

This clonotype has only a few counts. This rearrangement joins TRBV6-1 to TRBJ2-3; possibly TRBD2 for D (6 bases). The length of the CDR3 is 15 residues. V was cut by 3 bases and J by 1 base, with 11 bases left in between. From germline, CDR1 is MNHNS and CDR2 SASEGT. CDR3 loop: CASSEGGSGTDTQYF. CDR3 nucleotides: TGTGCCAGCAGTGAGGGGGGAAGCGGCACAGATACGCAGTATTTT.

The sample holds many counts of this clonotype. The gene calls are TRBV5-1 and TRBJ2-5; perhaps TRBD2 as D (6 bases). CDR1 and CDR2 from the germline V gene are SGHRS and YFSETQ. CDR3 length: 15 residues. Trimming took 0 bases from V and 5 from J, leaving 14 bases between them. In DNA form, the CDR3 reads TGCGCCAGCAGCTTGGGGGGGACTGTTTCGGAGACCCAGTACTTC. Protein product: CASSLGGTVSETQYF.

The genes are TRBV18 and TRBJ1-6; D gene uncertain. Between the trimmed V and J ends, which lost 6 bases and 7 bases, there was a span of 10 bases. This CDR3 contains 13 residues. Germline CDR1 reads KGHSH; CDR2 reads LQKENI. The CDR3 region is CASSPEQNSPLHF. CDR3 in DNA: TGTGCCAGCTCTCCGGAACAGAATTCACCCCTCCACTTT.